This paragraph covers one TCR beta chain sequence. Its matching antigen is unknown. These data belong to a study of siplizumab effects on memory and regulatory T cells. General study findings and limits: The alloresponse seemed to draw substantially on naive T cells, which appeared more diverse than memory cells.

This CDR3 contains 12 residues. Per the germline V gene, CDR1 is MDHEN and CDR2 is SYDVKM. V lost 5 bases and J 7 bases, leaving 9 bases between the germline ends. For every sample, about 10^5 TCR templates were assayed. The protocol was immunoSEQ multiplex PCR, while the TCRdb copy is restricted to in-frame clones and leaves out a portion. This sample has about 68,000 clones, with around 93% found just once. The V call is TRBV28, the J call TRBJ1-5; possible D gene TRBD1, 5 bases. The sample taken for sequencing was CD8+ T cells sorted from blood. This TCR was sampled from a human donor in good health. DNA for the CDR3: TGTGCCAGCAGTCCCCAGGGCCAGCCCCAGCATTTT. Translated: CASSPQGQPQHF. The full variable domain, rest sourced from reference TRBV28 and TRBJ1-5, is DVKVTQSSRYLVKRTGEKVFLECVQDMDHENMFWYRQDPGLGLRLIYFSYDVKMKEKGDIPEGYSVSREKKERFSLILESASTNQTSMYLCASSPQGQPQHFGDGTRLSIL.